This TCR beta chain was obtained from a study of T cells in Graves' hyperthyroidism and ophthalmopathy. Germline V gene sequence: CDR1 MNHNS, CDR2 SASEGT. Trimming cost V 5 bases and J 1 base, with 21 bases left between them. This CDR3 is built from 17 residues. General study results and limits: The majority of expanded thyroid clonotypes above 0.001 also appeared in blood. Patients with ophthalmopathy were separated from those with stable hyperthyroidism by a 13 V-J model.

Amplification yielded TCR beta CDR3 regions, with RNA transcripts as the source. TCR CDR3 underwent first-round RT-PCR with the HTBI primer set. TCRdb re-called the multiplex PCR reads with MiXCR, one entry per CDR3 protein. The sample contains 400,000 to 500,000 distinct CDR3 sequences, roughly an eighth of which appear only once. This clonotype was detected ten times or more. Its antigen is undetermined. The rearrangement joins TRBV6-1 to TRBJ2-7; D is possibly TRBD1 or TRBD2 (7 bases each). Sequenced: blood. This receptor was taken from a woman aged 18-29 years with Graves' hyperthyroidism. CDR3 sequence (DNA): TGTGCCAGCAGTCCAGGGGCAGGGGGGGTTCGGTCCTACGAGCAGTACTTC. Translated: CASSPGAGGVRSYEQYF.